This T cell receptor beta chain was obtained from a study of OX40 agonist ivuxolimab in advanced cancers. Broadly, across the study: The costimulatory receptor OX40 (CD134) was targeted by ivuxolimab, a fully human IgG2 agonistic monoclonal antibody. Intravenous ivuxolimab was administered to patients every 2 weeks at six dose levels: 0.01, 0.1, 0.3, 1.5, 3 and 10 mg/kg. Among the 52 dose-escalation patients, around 19 had hepatocellular carcinoma, 15 melanoma, 9 renal cell carcinoma and 9 head and neck cancer. In the dose-escalation cohort, approximately 82% of patients were male, and the mean age was around 65 years with a range of roughly 23 to 90. Prior anti-PD-1, anti-PD-L1 or anti-CTLA-4 therapy was permitted, and checkpoint inhibitors had been received by about 37% of dose-escalation patients. Three dose-escalation patients achieved partial responses, one with hepatocellular carcinoma and two with cutaneous melanoma. The purpose of peripheral TCRbeta sequencing was to test whether ivuxolimab changed TCR sequence diversity and led to clonal T-cell expansion. The paper covers the monotherapy dose-escalation part of the phase I ivuxolimab trial, which included N of about 50 patients.

Patients with autoimmune disease history or receiving systemic immunosuppression were excluded from the trial. Peripheral blood for TCR sequencing was collected from all dose cohorts at baseline, on cycle 4 day 1, and on cycle 7 day 1. Samples were obtained from an open-label, multicenter, first-in-human phase I dose-escalation trial of ivuxolimab. The trial enrolled adults with locally advanced or metastatic head and neck squamous cell, hepatocellular, melanoma or renal cell carcinoma. Before TCR sequencing, CD4+ T cells and CD8+ T cells were sorted from peripheral blood as separate populations. Genomic DNA was isolated from the sorted cells so that the TCRbeta CDR3 region could be sequenced. The immunoSEQ Assay was used for sequencing of TCRbeta CDR3 regions. TCRdb carries this immuneACCESS record with in-frame sequences only. Its versions omit some clonotypes, under half of them owing to an unresolved V gene in the studies checked, with the rest unexplained. This sample comprises around 46,000 clones, over 65% of them detected only once. 14% to 15% of the sample belongs to the ten largest clones.

Overall study outcomes, separate from this receptor: In the 0.1-3.0 mg/kg groups, partial responders had among the lowest normalized peripheral clonal expansion, particularly in CD8+ T cells. At doses from 0.1 to 3.0 mg/kg, clonal expansion was seen in both CD4+ and CD8+ blood T cells between baseline and week 6. After ivuxolimab, CD8+ T cells had more expanded clones than CD4+ T cells on average. Low levels of normalized T-cell clonal expansion were also seen in some patients who did not respond. The antigen specificity of the clonally expanded peripheral T cells was not determined.

Remarks on this clone: Its antigen is unknown. No much larger clonotype is one base removed from it; base qualities were not supplied.

This specimen was CD4+ or CD8+ T cells sorted from blood, taken in a trial of the OX40 agonist ivuxolimab. The sequence was collected from an adult with an advanced solid tumor such as melanoma, head and neck, liver or kidney cancer.

The DNA sequence follows: TGTGCCAGCAGCCTGACTCCGGGACTCCCTACTAATGAGCAGTTCTTC. Translated, it gives CASSLTPGLPTNEQFF. Recombination connected TRBV7-6 to TRBJ2-1; the D segment could be TRBD2, given 6 matching bases. From a lookup of the germline V gene, CDR1 and CDR2 are SGHVS and FNYEAQ. V and J are truncated by 5 bases and 7 bases respectively, leaving an intervening sequence of 21 bases. Including cysteine and phenylalanine, the CDR3 has 16 amino acids. Only the CDR3 portion is preserved as DNA: 48 bases, with reading frame beginning at the first base.